The 13 T cell receptor beta chains in this list originate from one sample, sequenced in a study of blood T cell repertoires in COVID-19. Sequenced by immunoSEQ multiplex PCR; TCRdb stores in-frame clones only, minus some. The sample holds some 300,000 clones, around 84% seen once. The sequencing sample was made of PBMCs or T cells enriched from blood (not recorded which). Every receptor here comes from a man aged 25 to 40 who had recovered from COVID-19.

The rearrangement joins TRBV7-2 to TRBJ1-4; 9 nucleotides align to TRBD1. The CDR3 sequence is 16 residues long. The germline V gene encodes CDR1 SGHTA and CDR2 FQGNSA. J was trimmed by 6 bases and V by 6 bases; bases with no gene match: 11. The chain's CDR3 is CASRSKNGTGHEKLFF. The DNA of the CDR3 is TGTGCCAGCAGATCCAAAAACGGGACAGGGCATGAAAAACTGTTTTTT.

The V call is TRBV7-9, the J call TRBJ1-4; TRBD1 matches 9 bases. V lost 5 bases to trimming and J lost 6 bases; unmatched junction nucleotides: 4. The CDR3 covers 14 residues. Germline V gene sequence: CDR1 SEHNR, CDR2 FQNEAQ (reference sequence). This chain's CDR3 is CASSPRDRDEKLFF. CDR3 DNA: TGTGCCAGCAGCCCCCGGGACAGGGATGAAAAACTGTTTTTT.

This clone came up once. This chain links TRBV5-1 with TRBJ1-1; D may be TRBD1 (6 bases). V was cut by 1 base and J by 3 bases, with 13 bases left in between. Germline V lookup: CDR1 SGHRS, CDR2 YFSETQ. The CDR3 has 15 residues. CDR3 protein: CASSLWVRGDTEAFF. The CDR3 nucleotides are TGCGCCAGCAGCTTGTGGGTCAGGGGAGACACTGAAGCTTTCTTT.

The chain uses TRBV19 and TRBJ2-3; 10 bases are a match to TRBD2. The CDR3 extends over 17 amino acids. The junction had 10 bases not matched to a gene; V was cut back by 7 bases and J by 0 bases. In germline, CDR1 is LNHDA, CDR2 SQIVND (reference sequence). The CDR3, as DNA: TGTGCCAGTATTAGGGATAGCGGGAGGACTAGCACAGATACGCAGTATTTT. As protein: CASIRDSGRTSTDTQYF.

This sequence joins TRBV7-9 and TRBJ2-7; D is perhaps TRBD1 (5 bases). V was trimmed by 4 bases and J by 0 bases, leaving 10 bases between them. This CDR3 comprises 14 residues. Per the germline V gene, CDR1 is SEHNR and CDR2 is FQNEAQ (reference sequence). The CDR3 is CASSYDSLSYEQYF. Written as DNA, the CDR3 is TGTGCCAGCAGCTACGACAGCCTCTCCTACGAGCAGTACTTC. Filled out from reference TRBV7-9 and TRBJ2-7, the complete variable domain reads DTGVSQNPRHKITKRGQNVTFRCDPISEHNRLYWYRQTLGQGPEFLTYFQNEAQLEKSRLLSDRFSAERPKGSFSTLEIQRTEQGDSAMYLCASSYDSLSYEQYFGPGTRLTVT.

This chain connects TRBV15 to TRBJ2-5; D is possibly TRBD1 (5 bases). The length of the CDR3 is 15 residues. V was shortened by 0 bases and J by 4 bases, with 12 bases between the two germline ends. Germline loops: CDR1 LNHNV, CDR2 YYDKDF (reference sequence). The DNA of the CDR3 is TGTGCCACCAGCAGAGATCAAGGGGTTAGAGAGACCCAGTACTTC. This codes for CATSRDQGVRETQYF.

The J gene is TRBJ2-7, the V gene TRBV19; TRBD2 might be the D (5 bases). CDR3 length: 16 amino acids. Germline V gene data show CDR1 as LNHDA and CDR2 as SQIVND (reference sequence). The V end was cut by 2 bases, the J end by 3 bases, with 17 bases between. The CDR3 bases are TGTGCCAGTAGTATAATTCTTAGTAAGCGGTACTACGAGCAGTACTTC. Amino acids: CASSIILSKRYYEQYF.

J is TRBJ1-1 and V is TRBV23-1; maybe TRBD1 (6 bases). TRBV23-1 is an ORF; its function is uncertain. CDR3 size: 15 residues. V dropped 0 bases and J dropped 3 bases, with 11 bases sitting between them. The CDR3 sequence is CASSQSQGPHTEAFF. CDR3 coding DNA: TGCGCCAGCAGTCAATCGCAGGGGCCGCACACTGAAGCTTTCTTT.

This chain joins TRBV24-1 and TRBJ2-3, with 9 nucleotides matching TRBD1. Germline CDR1 KGHDR, CDR2 SFDVKD. After removal of 9 bases from V and 4 bases from J, the junction contained 7 bases not matched to a gene. The CDR3 runs 14 residues. The CDR3 DNA reads as TGTGCCACCGCCCGGGACAGGGATGCAGATACGCAGTATTTT. Protein product: CATARDRDADTQYF.

The chain has TRBV3-1 (or the pseudogene TRBV3-2) and TRBJ1-6; D gene ambiguous. The CDR3 totals 15 residues. Germline values: CDR1 LGHDT, CDR2 YNNKEL (reference sequence). V was trimmed by 0 bases and J by 6 bases, leaving 9 bases between them. Here the CDR3 DNA reads TGTGCCAGCAGCCAAGAGGGAGCCGCTAATTCACCCCTCCACTTT. This encodes CASSQEGAANSPLHF.

The CDR3 sequence: CASTLAGGGLPLHF. The DNA for the CDR3 is TGTGCCAGTACCCTCGCCGGCGGAGGGCTACCCCTCCACTTT. The rearrangement uses TRBV19 and TRBJ1-6, with D uncertain. V lost 7 bases and J lost 12, with 19 bases in between. The CDR3 sequence is 14 residues long. The germline V gene encodes CDR1 LNHDA and CDR2 SQIVND (reference sequence).

Concerning this clone: Different DNA sequences within this sample yield the same CDR3. V usage is TRBV19 and J usage is TRBJ2-1; 11 bases align to TRBD1. The CDR3 loop spans 15 amino acids. Losses at the gene ends were 5 bases for V and 3 bases for J; bases not matched to a gene: 3. Germline CDR1 LNHDA, CDR2 SQIVND (reference sequence). CDR3 sequence reads: CASSRDRGNYNEQFF. CDR3 coding DNA: TGTGCCAGTAGTCGGGACAGGGGGAACTACAATGAGCAGTTCTTC. Using reference TRBV19 and TRBJ2-1 for the parts outside the CDR3, the full variable domain is DGGITQSPKYLFRKEGQNVTLSCEQNLNHDAMYWYRQDPGQGLRLIYYSQIVNDFQKGDIAEGYSVSREKKESFPLTVTSAQKNPTAFYLCASSRDRGNYNEQFFGPGTRLTVL.

This clone was seen just once. The CDR3 sequence is CASSDNRGTDTQYF. In DNA form, the CDR3 reads TGTGCCAGCAGTGACAACAGGGGAACAGATACGCAGTATTTT. J is TRBJ2-3 and V is TRBV25-1; 7 nucleotides match TRBD1. The V and J ends lost 3 bases and 3 bases, in that order; junction bases with no gene match: 3. In germline, CDR1 is MGHDK, CDR2 SYGVNS. The CDR3 runs 14 residues.